A selection of T cell receptor beta chains follows, all from one sample in a study of molecular identifiers for immune sequencing clone quantification. Each CDR3 protein is one row after TCRdb ran MiXCR on the PCR reads. Altogether some 580,000 distinct CDR3 sequences are present, 25% being singletons, with the ten largest covering about 0.78%. The sequenced sample was naive CD8+ T cells from blood, with Jurkat cell RNA spiked in. Receptor source: a human donor in good health. Some libraries in this study had Jurkat cell RNA spiked in. Both conserved end residues are part of each CDR3. Each record gives: V gene, CDR3 length, CDR3 protein.

>TRBV12-3/TRBV12-4|14
CATSGTSNRETQYF
>TRBV5-1|14
CASSLISGGIEAFF
>TRBV10-2|14
CASRTGAPYSPLHF
>TRBV11-2|14
CASSLGLGYGELFF
>TRBV7-8|17
CASSLGFAGGSFYEQYF
>TRBV19|13
CASSPARAYEQYF
>TRBV5-3|14
CASSPGYLQETQYF
>TRBV7-6|16
CASSDFRDRVMDEQFF
>TRBV5-1|17
CASSHSSGGALGDTQYF
>TRBV6-5|15
CASSYDDGSTDTQYF
>TRBV5-1|15
CASSAAGGQNYGYTF
>TRBV27|13
CASRGRGHHEQYF
>TRBV6-5|15
CASSYSGGANTEAFF
>TRBV2|13
CASTGDGASEQYF
>TRBV10-2|18
CASSELLTGRLRHQPQHF
>TRBV28|12
CATGTHSYEQYF
>TRBV6-2/TRBV6-3|15
CASSSRTGVMDEQFF
>TRBV11-2|15
CASSLDRDLLYGYTF
>TRBV19|14
CASSISAVLDGYTF
>TRBV5-1|14
CASSLIGTNYGYTF
>TRBV29-1|10
CSVRIDEQFF
>TRBV7-9|13
CASSPSETYEQYF
>TRBV7-9|15
CASSDDRGSRQPQHF
>TRBV7-9|15
CASSLFPRNTGELFF
>TRBV6-5|18
CASSYASPSGSSYNEQFF
>TRBV29-1|11
CSVLQTGELFF
>TRBV19|15
CASSIQTGWNYEQYF
>TRBV12-3/TRBV12-4|14
CASSSLLQEETQYF
>TRBV4-3|14
CASSQVTGATEAFF
>TRBV6-5|13
CASSRGWNTEAFF
>TRBV5-1|14
CASSWTGNVFEQYF
>TRBV30|13
CACSGTSAGELFF
>TRBV20-1|14
CSARDHSRDNEQFF
>TRBV9|14
CASNVDGLTDTQYF
>TRBV28|14
CASSLRGPSYEHYF